The entry below gives a single T cell receptor (beta chain) sequence along with its context. This clone was picked up one time. Its recognized antigen is unknown. One base away there is no much larger clone; base qualities are not given. Trimming accounts for 4 bases at V and 2 bases at J, while the number of junction bases matched to no gene is 3. The germline V gene sets CDR1 to SGHTA and CDR2 to FQGNSA. The CDR3 goes from the cysteine to the phenylalanine over 14 residues. Here the CDR3 DNA is all that survives: 42 bases in frame from base 1. These data come from a study of cytomegalovirus exposure and HLA in healthy donors (dated by TCRdb to the late 2010s). Looking at the study overall: According to a later analysis, the roughly 120 validation repertoires were produced on the same platform as the approximately 600 repertoires of the first cohort. The study aimed to test whether signatures of past pathogen exposure could be identified by cataloging public T cell receptors. In addition to the first cohort of hundreds of subjects, a separate validation cohort of under 150 different subjects was used. To predict cytomegalovirus infection status, the study combined high-throughput TCR immunosequencing, statistical association of individual TCRs with disease status, and machine learning.

Libraries were constructed by the immunoSEQ multiplex PCR assay. Regarding the original processing steps: A statistical classification framework was built to diagnose cytomegalovirus status from the catalog of TCR beta chain sequences. TCRdb took this table from immuneACCESS and kept in-frame rearrangements with V and J called. Such tables lack part of the clones; where checked against another copy, unresolved V genes explain under half of the gap, and the rest is unexplained. The V and J calls and clone size were taken over from that table, and D and trimming were inferred from the DNA. Recorded for this sample are some 56,000 clones; 93% of them occurred a single time. The ten largest clones take up 1.5% to 2% of the sample. The donors were included in the validation cohort of over a hundred subjects, a group kept apart from the approximately 700-subject first cohort. The research as a whole found: A later analysis lacked HLA typing for the validation cohort, so it scored co-occurrence in that cohort across all 110 or so repertoires. The study gave a list of about 160 TCR beta chains associated with cytomegalovirus. In vitro tests confirmed that three of the cytomegalovirus-associated TCR beta chains recognize cytomegalovirus antigens. In both the original and validation cohorts, the classifier was reported to diagnose cytomegalovirus status with high specificity and sensitivity. Most TCR sequences were observed very rarely across donors, whereas some public TCRs were present in many individuals. The authors suggested that the approach could potentially be generalized to other disease states and immunological phenotypes. Of the cluster scores, around 95% were above 0 in a later analysis, which found that TCRs clustered in the first cohort also tended to co-occur in the 95 to 150 validation repertoires.

Recombination joined TRBV7-2 with TRBJ2-7, with 9 bases in between that match TRBD1. Sequencing was carried out using PBMCs. The receptor's source is a woman younger than 30 in good health and CMV-seropositive. The CDR3 is CASSYGTGTYEQYF. The nucleotides are TGTGCCAGCAGCTACGGGACAGGGACCTACGAGCAGTACTTC.